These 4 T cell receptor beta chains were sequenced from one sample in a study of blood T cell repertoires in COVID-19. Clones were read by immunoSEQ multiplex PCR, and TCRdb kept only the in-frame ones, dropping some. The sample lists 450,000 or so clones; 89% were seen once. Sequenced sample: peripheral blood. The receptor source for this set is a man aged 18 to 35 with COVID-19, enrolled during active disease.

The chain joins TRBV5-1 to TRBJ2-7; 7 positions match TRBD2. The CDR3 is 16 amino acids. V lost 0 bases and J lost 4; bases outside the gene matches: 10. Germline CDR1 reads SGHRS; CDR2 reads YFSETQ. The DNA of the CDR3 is TGCGCCAGCAGCTTGGCCAGGTCTAGCGGAGCTTACGAGCAGTACTTC. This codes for CASSLARSSGAYEQYF.

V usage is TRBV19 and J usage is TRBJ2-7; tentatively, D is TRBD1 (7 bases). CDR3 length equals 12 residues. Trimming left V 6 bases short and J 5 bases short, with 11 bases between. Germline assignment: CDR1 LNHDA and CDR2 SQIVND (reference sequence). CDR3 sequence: CASRQGEDEQYF. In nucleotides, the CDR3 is TGTGCCAGTAGGCAGGGGGAGGACGAGCAGTACTTC.

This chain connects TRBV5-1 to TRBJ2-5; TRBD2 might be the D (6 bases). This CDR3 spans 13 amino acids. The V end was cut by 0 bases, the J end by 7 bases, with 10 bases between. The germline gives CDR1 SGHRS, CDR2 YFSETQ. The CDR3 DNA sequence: TGCGCCAGCAGCTTGGTTGGGGGAGGGACCCAGTACTTC. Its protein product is CASSLVGGGTQYF.

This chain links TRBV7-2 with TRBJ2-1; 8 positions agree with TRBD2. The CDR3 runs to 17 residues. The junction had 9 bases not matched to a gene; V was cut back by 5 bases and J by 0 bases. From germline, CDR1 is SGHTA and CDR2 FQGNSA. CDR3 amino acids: CASSVLAGTTSYNEQFF. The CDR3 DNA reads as TGTGCCAGCAGCGTTCTAGCGGGTACGACCTCCTACAATGAGCAGTTCTTC.